These 24 T cell receptor beta chains share one sample of origin, sequenced in a study of blood T cell repertoires in COVID-19. The assay was immunoSEQ multiplex PCR, and TCRdb's table has in-frame clones only and misses some. In the table there are some 300,000 clones, 70% to 90% of which are singletons. Sequenced input: PBMCs or T cells enriched from blood (not recorded which). The origin of the receptors is a woman between 40 and 50 years old who had recovered from COVID-19.

J is TRBJ2-7 and V is TRBV15, with TRBD2 as a possible D gene (7 bases). The germline gives CDR1 LNHNV, CDR2 YYDKDF (reference sequence). The CDR3 spans 14 residues. Trimming stripped 6 bases from V and 0 bases from J, with 12 bases between. The CDR3 spells CATRRGGASYEQYF. The CDR3 nucleotides are TGTGCCACCAGGAGGGGGGGGGCCTCCTACGAGCAGTACTTC. The full variable domain, rest sourced from reference TRBV15 and TRBJ2-7, is DAMVIQNPRYQVTQFGKPVTLSCSQTLNHNVMYWYQQKSSQAPKLLFHYYDKDFNNEADTPDNFQSRRPNTSFCFLDIRSPGLGDTAMYLCATRRGGASYEQYFGPGTRLTVT.

This sequence joins TRBV7-2 and TRBJ2-7, with no clear D. The V gene's germline CDR1 is SGHTA and CDR2 FQGNSA. V shed 1 base and J shed 6 bases, with 7 bases lying between them. The CDR3 is 12 residues long. In DNA, the CDR3 is TGTGCCAGCAGCTTAGGAGGTCTCGAGCAGTACTTC. Protein: CASSLGGLEQYF.

The CDR3 sequence: CSASPPVQGSGYTF. In nucleotides, the CDR3 is TGCAGTGCTAGTCCTCCGGTCCAAGGGAGTGGCTACACCTTC. V usage is TRBV20-1 and J usage is TRBJ1-2, with D uncertain. Trimming removed 3 bases at V and 7 bases at J, with 18 bases between. This CDR3 is 14 amino acids long. The germline V gene encodes CDR1 DFQATT and CDR2 SNEGSKA (reference sequence).

V gene TRBV7-2 combines with J gene TRBJ1-3, with D maybe TRBD1 (6 bases). Germline lookup yields CDR1 SGHTA and CDR2 FQGNSA. V lost 2 bases, J lost 1 base, and 12 bases lay in between. The CDR3 has 16 residues. The CDR3 DNA is TGTGCCAGCAGCTTATTCCCTGACAGGTCTGGAAACACCATATATTTT. Translation gives CASSLFPDRSGNTIYF.

In nucleotides, the CDR3 is TGTGCCAGCAGCTTAGCGGCTCCGGCGGATGGAAACACCATATATTTT. Encoded protein: CASSLAAPADGNTIYF. The chain has TRBV7-9 and TRBJ1-3; D remains ambiguous. Germline values: CDR1 SEHNR, CDR2 FQNEAQ (reference sequence). This CDR3 is 16 amino acids long. The V end lost 0 bases, the J end lost 3 bases, and 12 bases lay between the germline ends.

The gene calls are TRBV4-1 and TRBJ1-1, with D possibly matching TRBD1 (5 bases). With 1 base removed from V and 5 bases from J, the gap between germline ends came to 14 bases. Per the germline V gene, CDR1 is MGHRA and CDR2 is YSYEKL. The CDR3 extends over 15 amino acids. CDR3 bases: TGCGCCAGCAGCCAAGGGATGCAGGGCAGGACTGAAGCTTTCTTT. Its translation is CASSQGMQGRTEAFF.

The gene calls are TRBV19 and TRBJ2-7; 8 bases are a match to TRBD1. Germline V gene sequence: CDR1 LNHDA, CDR2 SQIVND (reference sequence). Germline trimming cut 6 bases from V and 1 base from J; bases unmatched to any gene: 2. The CDR3 has 13 residues. CDR3: CASRDRVSYEQYF. The CDR3 DNA is TGTGCCAGTAGGGACAGGGTTTCCTACGAGCAGTACTTC. The full variable domain, with the rest looked up from reference TRBV19 and TRBJ2-7, is DGGITQSPKYLFRKEGQNVTLSCEQNLNHDAMYWYRQDPGQGLRLIYYSQIVNDFQKGDIAEGYSVSREKKESFPLTVTSAQKNPTAFYLCASRDRVSYEQYFGPGTRLTVT.

This clone was counted only a few times. The chain uses TRBV6-4 and TRBJ2-7; 7 bases agree with TRBD2. V shed 6 bases, J shed 5 bases, and the junction held 10 bases outside the gene matches. Looked up from germline, CDR1 is MRHNA and CDR2 is SNTAGT. This CDR3 is 14 amino acids long. DNA of the CDR3: TGTGCCAGCAGCGCCGGCGGGAGTCTCAACGAGCAGTACTTC. Translated: CASSAGGSLNEQYF.

This clone was detected only a few times. The chain is built from TRBV5-5 and TRBJ2-5, with TRBD2 as a possible D gene (6 bases). The length of the CDR3 is 13 residues. The V end lost 7 bases, the J end lost 0 bases, and 10 bases lay between the germline ends. In germline, CDR1 is SGHKS, CDR2 YYEKEE (reference sequence). CDR3 in amino acids: CASAGTNQETQYF. CDR3 sequence (DNA): TGTGCCAGCGCGGGGACCAACCAAGAGACCCAGTACTTC.

The V gene is TRBV5-6, the J gene TRBJ1-5; possibly TRBD1 for D (5 bases). Germline loops: CDR1 SGHDT, CDR2 YYEEEE. V was trimmed by 6 bases and J by 0 bases, leaving 10 bases between them. The CDR3 has 14 residues. This CDR3 is CASKRQYSNQPQHF. CDR3 DNA sequence: TGTGCCAGCAAAAGACAGTATAGCAATCAGCCCCAGCATTTT.

The V gene is TRBV9, the J gene TRBJ2-3, with D possibly TRBD2 on 5 matching bases. Trimming took 4 bases from V and 0 from J, leaving 15 bases between them. The CDR3 spans 16 residues. From germline, CDR1 is SGDLS and CDR2 YYNGEE. Here the CDR3 DNA reads TGTGCCAGCAGCCCAAGGACTGGACGAAGCACAGATACGCAGTATTTT. Its protein is CASSPRTGRSTDTQYF.

V and J are TRBV11-3 and TRBJ2-1; D gene unclear. Trimming cost V 3 bases and J 0 bases, with 9 bases left between them. The CDR3 consists of 15 residues. Germline lookup yields CDR1 SGHNT and CDR2 YENEEA. The CDR3, as DNA: TGTGCCAGCAGCTTTTTTCGTAGCTCCTACAATGAGCAGTTCTTC. Protein: CASSFFRSSYNEQFF.

The V gene is TRBV29-1, the J gene TRBJ1-2, with no clear D. Germline assignment: CDR1 SQVTM and CDR2 ANQGSEA. This CDR3 region has 12 residues. V shed 1 base and J shed 8 bases, with 11 bases lying between them. CDR3 region: CSVEGQERGYTF. In DNA, the CDR3 is TGCAGCGTTGAAGGGCAGGAAAGGGGCTACACCTTC. The complete variable domain, with remaining parts taken from reference TRBV29-1 and TRBJ1-2, reads SAVISQKPSRDICQRGTSLTIQCQVDSQVTMMFWYRQQPGQSLTLIATANQGSEATYESGFVIDKFPISRPNLTFSTLTVSNMSPEDSSIYLCSVEGQERGYTFGSGTRLTVV.

This sequence joins TRBV5-6 and TRBJ2-7; TRBD1 matches at 11 bases. The CDR3 is 16 amino acids. V shed 4 bases, J shed 7 bases, and the junction held 13 bases outside the gene matches. The germline V gene encodes CDR1 SGHDT and CDR2 YYEEEE. In nucleotides, the CDR3 is TGTGCCAGCAGCGCGTTCTGGGGACAGGGGGACCCGGAGCAGTACTTC. It translates to CASSAFWGQGDPEQYF.

The chain carries TRBV4-3 and TRBJ1-5; a weak D match, TRBD1 (5 bases). Trimming stripped 0 bases from V and 5 bases from J, with 8 bases between. Looked up from germline, CDR1 is LGHNA and CDR2 is YSLEER. The CDR3 runs 14 residues. CDR3 in amino acids: CASSQERGHQPQHF. CDR3 coding DNA: TGCGCCAGCAGCCAAGAGCGGGGCCATCAGCCCCAGCATTTT.

The chain couples TRBV6-5 to TRBJ2-5; 8 nucleotides agree with TRBD1. This CDR3 contains 14 residues. Germline assignment: CDR1 MNHEY and CDR2 SVGAGI. The J segment lost 5 bases and the V segment lost 2 bases, leaving 4 bases of the junction unmatched. CDR3 protein: CASSYDRGLETQYF. In nucleotides, the CDR3 is TGTGCCAGCAGTTACGACAGGGGTTTGGAGACCCAGTACTTC.

The gene calls are TRBV5-1 and TRBJ1-4; maybe TRBD1 (6 bases). This CDR3 comprises 16 residues. V was clipped by 0 bases and J by 4 bases, with 13 bases between them. Germline V gene lookup returns CDR1 SGHRS and CDR2 YFSETQ. DNA of the CDR3: TGCGCCAGCAGCTTGGGGTGGCAGGGGTTTAATGAAAAACTGTTTTTT. Its translation: CASSLGWQGFNEKLFF.

This clone was seen only once. The CDR3 loop is CAWSVGGQVNEQYF. The DNA of the CDR3 is TGTGCCTGGAGTGTAGGGGGACAGGTCAACGAGCAGTACTTC. This chain links TRBV30 with TRBJ2-7; 8 bases match TRBD1. CDR3 length: 14 amino acids. Germline V gene data show CDR1 as GTSNPN and CDR2 as SVGIG (reference sequence). V shed 0 bases, J shed 5 bases, and the junction held 6 bases outside the gene matches.

J is TRBJ2-7 and V is TRBV6-5, with D possibly TRBD2 on 6 matching bases. This CDR3 spans 14 amino acids. V was clipped by 5 bases and J by 7 bases, with 18 bases between them. The germline gives CDR1 MNHEY, CDR2 SVGAGI. Here the CDR3 reads CASSPTRLDSEQYF. For the CDR3, the DNA is TGTGCCAGCAGTCCGACCCGACTAGATTCAGAGCAGTACTTC.

V usage is TRBV10-3 and J usage is TRBJ1-6; weak D call: TRBD1 (5 bases). Germline V gene sequence: CDR1 ENHRY, CDR2 SYGVKD. The CDR3 is made up of 15 amino acids. The V gene lost 0 bases and the J gene lost 7 bases, with 10 bases spanning the gap. The CDR3 reads CAISESATENSPLHF. In DNA, the CDR3 is TGTGCCATCAGTGAGTCGGCGACAGAAAATTCACCCCTCCACTTT.

The rearrangement uses TRBV11-2 and TRBJ1-1; 11 nucleotides agree with TRBD1. The CDR3 is made up of 15 amino acids. Germline V gene lookup returns CDR1 SGHAT and CDR2 FQNNGV. V trimming: 6 bases; J trimming: 4 bases; junction bases outside the gene matches: 7. DNA of the CDR3: TGTGCCAGCAGGCTAAGCGGACAGGGGGCCACTGAAGCTTTCTTT. Residues: CASRLSGQGATEAFF.

The chain employs TRBV28 and TRBJ2-3; 13 bases are a match to TRBD2. This CDR3 region has 18 residues. CDR1 is MDHEN, CDR2 SYDVKM, per germline. V shed 6 bases and J 2 bases; nucleotides not matched to a gene: 11. CDR3 bases: TGTGCCAGCAGCGACACAGCAGGGACTAGCGGGACCACAGATACGCAGTATTTT. As protein: CASSDTAGTSGTTDTQYF.

The chain's CDR3 is CASSWQGYGYTF. The CDR3 DNA sequence: TGTGCCAGCAGTTGGCAGGGTTATGGCTACACCTTC. The rearrangement links TRBV28 to TRBJ1-2; TRBD1 is a possible D gene (5 bases). Trimming took 4 bases from V and 5 from J, leaving 8 bases between them. The CDR3 covers 12 residues. CDR1 is MDHEN and CDR2 is SYDVKM in the germline V gene.

This clone was counted a single time. The V gene is TRBV5-8, the J gene TRBJ1-5; no firm D call. Trimming stripped 3 bases from V and 6 bases from J, with 10 bases between. The germline CDR1 and CDR2 sequences are SGHTS and YDEGEE. The CDR3 extends over 13 amino acids. This CDR3 reads CASSSDAGQPQHF. The CDR3 DNA is TGTGCCAGCAGCTCGGATGCGGGTCAGCCCCAGCATTTT.